This passage covers 22 T cell receptor beta chains from one sample sequenced in a study of response to subunit inactivated influenza vaccine. A single record per CDR3 protein comes from TCRdb applying MiXCR to the RT-PCR reads. The sample yields 450,000 to 500,000 distinct CDR3 sequences, about a tenth seen once. The source material was PBMCs from blood, sampled 45 days after vaccination. The receptors come from a man aged 50-60 years who received an inactivated influenza vaccine.

Many counts were recorded for this clonotype. The chain combines TRBV24-1 with TRBJ2-1; TRBD1 is a possible D gene (6 bases). The CDR3 has 14 amino acids. The V and J ends lost 4 bases and 6 bases respectively, with 12 bases between them. Germline V gene sequence: CDR1 KGHDR, CDR2 SFDVKD. CDR3 bases: TGTGCCACCAGTGAAGGGGGAAGGGGCAATGAGCAGTTCTTC. It translates to CATSEGGRGNEQFF.

There are many counts of this clonotype. V and J are TRBV7-9 and TRBJ1-1; the match to TRBD1 covers 7 bases. This CDR3 is 14 amino acids long. In germline, CDR1 is SEHNR, CDR2 FQNEAQ (reference sequence). With V trimmed by 5 bases and J by 1 base, 4 bases remained unmatched. CDR3 coding DNA: TGTGCCAGCAGCCCCGGACAGGCGAACACTGAAGCTTTCTTT. Translated: CASSPGQANTEAFF.

This rearrangement joins TRBV29-1 to TRBJ2-5; TRBD1 is a possible D gene (6 bases). This CDR3 region has 16 residues. CDR1 and CDR2 from the germline V gene are SQVTM and ANQGSEA. Trimming stripped 3 bases from V and 4 bases from J, with 21 bases between. DNA for the CDR3: TGCAGCGTTGATGAGGTTGAGGGGGAGTCGGTAGAGACCCAGTACTTC. Its protein is CSVDEVEGESVETQYF.

This clonotype was recorded many times. The genes are TRBV20-1 and TRBJ1-1, with TRBD1 as a possible D gene (5 bases). Germline CDR1 and CDR2: DFQATT and SNEGSKA (reference sequence). CDR3 length: 13 residues. V lost 6 bases and J lost 4, with 15 bases in between. The CDR3 DNA reads TGCAGTGCGGATGACGGGACCATCACTGAAGCTTTCTTT. This codes for CSADDGTITEAFF.

The J gene is TRBJ2-5, the V gene TRBV7-9; D not certain. Germline V gives CDR1 SEHNR, CDR2 FQNEAQ (reference sequence). The CDR3 spans 16 residues. Trimming removed 2 bases at V and 0 bases at J, with 13 bases between. CDR3: CASSLTQSLYQETQYF. The CDR3 region has the DNA TGTGCCAGCAGCTTAACCCAGAGCCTGTACCAAGAGACCCAGTACTTC.

This clonotype was recorded many times. The V and J genes are TRBV20-1 and TRBJ2-7; 8 bases agree with TRBD2. Per germline, CDR1 DFQATT and CDR2 SNEGSKA (reference sequence). Trimming took 0 bases from V and 2 from J; bases not matched to a gene: 6. This CDR3 comprises 15 residues. CDR3 sequence: CSARDRRGRTYEQYF. The CDR3 coding sequence is TGCAGTGCTAGAGATCGTCGCGGGAGGACCTACGAGCAGTACTTC.

This clonotype was counted ten times or more. CDR3 coding DNA: TGCGCCAGCAGCCAACACAGGCAGGGGGACTACGAGCAGTACTTC. Translation: CASSQHRQGDYEQYF. The V and J genes are TRBV4-1 and TRBJ2-7; 7 bases align to TRBD1. This CDR3 comprises 15 residues. The V gene's germline CDR1 is MGHRA and CDR2 YSYEKL. After removal of 2 bases from V and 3 bases from J, the junction contained 7 bases not matched to a gene.

This clonotype was observed a handful of times. The CDR3 nucleotides read TGTGCCACCAGCAGAGATTCGAAATATAATTCACCCCTCCACTTT. Translated, it gives CATSRDSKYNSPLHF. The chain links TRBV15 to TRBJ1-6; D not resolved. The CDR3 totals 15 residues. Trimming left V 0 bases short and J 4 bases short, with 7 bases between. In germline, CDR1 is LNHNV, CDR2 YYDKDF (reference sequence).

This clonotype was detected a few times. The rearrangement links TRBV10-3 to TRBJ2-7; D possibly corresponds to TRBD2 (6 bases). This CDR3 is 13 amino acids long. The V gene lost 3 bases and the J gene lost 1 base, with 7 bases spanning the gap. Germline lookup yields CDR1 ENHRY and CDR2 SYGVKD. Here the CDR3 DNA reads TGTGCCATCAGTGATCGGGGGTCCTACGAGCAGTACTTC. It specifies CAISDRGSYEQYF.

The J gene is TRBJ2-5, the V gene TRBV20-1, with D tentatively TRBD1 (6 bases). The germline V and J ends were trimmed by 3 bases and 0 bases, with 11 bases remaining between them. This CDR3 spans 14 amino acids. In germline, CDR1 is DFQATT, CDR2 SNEGSKA (reference sequence). This CDR3 reads CSASRQGNQETQYF. CDR3 DNA: TGCAGTGCTAGTAGGCAGGGGAACCAAGAGACCCAGTACTTC.

The chain carries TRBV10-3 and TRBJ2-3; 11 bases are a match to TRBD2. With 3 bases clipped from V and 0 bases from J, the junction kept 8 bases outside the gene matches. CDR3 length equals 18 residues. Germline assignment: CDR1 ENHRY and CDR2 SYGVKD. The CDR3 protein is CAISDSGLAASSTDTQYF. CDR3 sequence (DNA): TGTGCCATCAGTGATTCGGGACTAGCGGCATCTAGCACAGATACGCAGTATTTT.

The genes are TRBV27 and TRBJ2-1; no clear D. The CDR3 covers 15 residues. Germline CDR1 MNHEY, CDR2 SMNVEV (reference sequence). The V gene lost 3 bases and the J gene lost 0 bases, with 9 bases spanning the gap. The CDR3 region has the DNA TGTGCCAGCAGTTTCTTACGCCTCTCCTACAATGAGCAGTTCTTC. Residues: CASSFLRLSYNEQFF.

This clonotype was seen more than once but under ten times. The rearrangement links TRBV10-3 to TRBJ2-2; TRBD1 agrees at 9 bases. Per the germline V gene, CDR1 is ENHRY and CDR2 is SYGVKD. The V segment lost 2 bases and the J segment 1 base; nucleotides outside the gene matches: 5. CDR3 length equals 17 residues. Here the CDR3 DNA reads TGTGCCATCAGTGAGCCATACAGGGGGCGGAACACCGGGGAGCTGTTTTTT. Protein sequence: CAISEPYRGRNTGELFF.

This clonotype came up a few times. The chain uses TRBV4-1 and TRBJ2-5, with TRBD1 matching 7 bases. Germline CDR1 MGHRA, CDR2 YSYEKL. The V and J ends lost 2 bases and 5 bases, in that order; junction bases with no gene match: 14. This CDR3 contains 17 residues. The DNA of the CDR3 is TGCGCCAGCAGCCAATGGGGAGAGGGGGCAATCGGGGAGACCCAGTACTTC. Translated, it gives CASSQWGEGAIGETQYF.

V gene TRBV28 combines with J gene TRBJ1-4, with TRBD1 matching 9 bases. With 7 bases clipped from V and 6 bases from J, the junction kept 6 bases outside the gene matches. Per germline, CDR1 MDHEN and CDR2 SYDVKM. The CDR3 runs to 14 residues. The CDR3 reads CASNPGQGYEKLFF. CDR3 bases: TGTGCCAGCAACCCGGGACAGGGCTATGAAAAACTGTTTTTT. The whole variable domain, filled in from reference TRBV28 and TRBJ1-4, reads DVKVTQSSRYLVKRTGEKVFLECVQDMDHENMFWYRQDPGLGLRLIYFSYDVKMKEKGDIPEGYSVSREKKERFSLILESASTNQTSMYLCASNPGQGYEKLFFGSGTQLSVL.

The sample holds a few counts of this clonotype. The chain combines TRBV15 with TRBJ2-1; the match to TRBD2 covers 10 bases. Germline CDR1 LNHNV, CDR2 YYDKDF (reference sequence). Germline trimming cut 3 bases from V and 3 bases from J; bases unmatched to any gene: 8. The CDR3 sequence is 17 residues long. The DNA for the CDR3 is TGTGCCACCAGCAGCCCTGTAGCGGGAGGAGGCTACAATGAGCAGTTCTTC. It is translated as CATSSPVAGGGYNEQFF.

Only a few counts were recorded for this clonotype. The J gene is TRBJ2-3, the V gene TRBV6-2 or TRBV6-3; 8 bases fit TRBD2. The germline V gene has CDR1 MNHEY and CDR2 SVGEGT. CDR3 length equals 17 residues. Losses at the gene ends were 0 bases for V and 6 bases for J; bases not matched to a gene: 11. The CDR3 loop reads CASSYSRWSGGIDTQYF. The CDR3 DNA reads TGTGCCAGCAGTTACTCGCGTTGGAGCGGGGGTATCGATACGCAGTATTTT.

The chain is built from TRBV7-2 and TRBJ2-7, with D uncertain. V lost 3 bases, J lost 4 bases, and 7 bases lay in between. CDR3 length equals 12 residues. CDR1 is SGHTA and CDR2 is FQGNSA in the germline V gene. CDR3 DNA: TGTGCCAGCAGCTTCATCGAATACGAGCAGTACTTC. This gives the protein CASSFIEYEQYF. The full variable domain, rest sourced from reference TRBV7-2 and TRBJ2-7, is GAGVSQSPSNKVTEKGKDVELRCDPISGHTALYWYRQSLGQGLEFLIYFQGNSAPDKSGLPSDRFSAERTGGSVSTLTIQRTQQEDSAVYLCASSFIEYEQYFGPGTRLTVT.

The rearrangement uses TRBV4-2 and TRBJ2-6, with TRBD2 identical over 8 bases. Germline CDR1 LGHNA, CDR2 YNFKEQ. The CDR3 sequence is 17 residues long. With 4 bases clipped from V and 0 bases from J, the junction kept 5 bases outside the gene matches. CDR3 DNA: TGTGCCAGCAGCCCAAGCGGGGGTACCTCTGGGGCCAACGTCCTGACTTTC. Its protein product is CASSPSGGTSGANVLTF.

J is TRBJ2-3 and V is TRBV5-5; tentatively, D is TRBD1 (6 bases). CDR1 and CDR2 (germline): SGHKS, YYEKEE (reference sequence). Trimming left V 1 base short and J 1 base short, with 10 bases between. The CDR3 has 15 residues. CDR3 residues: CASSLPYRGTDTQYF. The CDR3 DNA is TGTGCCAGCAGCTTGCCCTACAGGGGCACAGATACGCAGTATTTT. Looking up the rest from reference TRBV5-5 and TRBJ2-3 gives the full variable domain: DAGVTQSPTHLIKTRGQQVTLRCSPISGHKSVSWYQQVLGQGPQFIFQYYEKEERGRGNFPDRFSARQFPNYSSELNVNALLLGDSALYLCASSLPYRGTDTQYFGPGTRLTVL.

In this sample, this clonotype turned up many times. The chain uses TRBV15 and TRBJ2-4; D possibly corresponds to TRBD2 (5 bases). The length of the CDR3 is 17 residues. V gave up 1 base and J gave up 4 bases, with 17 bases separating them. Germline V lookup: CDR1 LNHNV, CDR2 YYDKDF (reference sequence). The CDR3 reads CATSRGLTPGGKNIQYF. The DNA of the CDR3 is TGTGCCACCAGCAGAGGACTGACCCCCGGAGGAAAAAACATTCAGTACTTC.

This clonotype was seen repeatedly, ten times or more. CDR3 residues: CASSPLGEKLFF. As DNA, the CDR3 is TGTGCCAGCAGCCCACTGGGGGAAAAACTGTTTTTT. The chain links TRBV7-9 to TRBJ1-4; D is undetermined. CDR3 length: 12 residues. V was clipped by 5 bases and J by 8 bases, with 9 bases between them. From germline, CDR1 is SEHNR and CDR2 FQNEAQ (reference sequence).